These 14 T cell receptor beta chains were sequenced from one sample in a study of blood T cells in healthy people across ages (dated by TCRdb to the mid-2010s). The method behind the library was 5' RACE. Sequencing used an Illumina HiSeq 2500. A second roughly 6 to 11 cycle PCR used a sample-barcoded 5' primer and a J-beta primer mix. TCRdb took the public reads, trimmed them with fastp at Q25, ran MiXCR for clone calling and kept in-frame beta chains. Identical CDR3 protein sequences are pooled into one entry, listed with their most common genes and DNA. In this sample the table shows 600,000 to 900,000 distinct CDR3 sequences, around 25% of which occur a single time. Clones ranked in the top ten supply 3% of the sample. The same sample was also studied in work on T cells of mothers and their children.

The sequenced material came from blood. The receptors originated from a boy aged 10-17 years in good health.

This clonotype was observed a few times. The chain carries TRBV6-5 and TRBJ2-4, with 8 bases lining up with TRBD1. This CDR3 is built from 15 residues. Losses at the gene ends were 4 bases for V and 0 bases for J; bases not matched to a gene: 2. Per germline, CDR1 MNHEY and CDR2 SVGAGI. CDR3 DNA sequence: TGTGCCAGCAGTTGGACAGGGTTAGCCAAAAACATTCAGTACTTC. Protein product: CASSWTGLAKNIQYF.

This clonotype was found a few times. The V gene is TRBV5-1, the J gene TRBJ1-3, with D maybe TRBD1 (5 bases). Trimming took 0 bases from V and 1 from J, leaving 14 bases between them. Germline assignment: CDR1 SGHRS and CDR2 YFSETQ. The CDR3 sequence is 17 residues long. Written as DNA, the CDR3 is TGCGCCAGCAGCTTGGACGCCAGGGCGGGATCTGGAAACACCATATATTTT. Amino acid sequence: CASSLDARAGSGNTIYF.

The V call is TRBV4-3, the J call TRBJ2-3, with 9 bases matching TRBD2. The CDR3 is 17 residues long. V was pared by 2 bases and J by 3 bases, with 9 bases of the junction left unmatched. Germline V CDR1 and CDR2: LGHNA, YSLEER. CDR3 residues: CASSQPLLAGGTDTQYF. CDR3 coding DNA: TGCGCCAGCAGCCAACCCCTACTGGCGGGGGGGACAGATACGCAGTATTTT.

This clonotype was observed a few times. Written as DNA, the CDR3 is TGTGCCAGCACCCCCTCCGGTAGCCATGAGCAGTTCTTC. This gives the protein CASTPSGSHEQFF. The J gene is TRBJ2-1, the V gene TRBV9; D ambiguous. V was pared by 6 bases and J by 8 bases, with 15 bases between. The CDR3 consists of 13 residues. Germline-derived CDR1 and CDR2 are SGDLS and YYNGEE. Filled out from reference TRBV9 and TRBJ2-1, the complete variable domain reads DSGVTQTPKHLITATGQRVTLRCSPRSGDLSVYWYQQSLDQGLQFLIQYYNGEERAKGNILERFSAQQFPDLHSELNLSSLELGDSALYFCASTPSGSHEQFFGPGTRLTVL.

The sample holds a few counts of this clonotype. The rearrangement links TRBV29-1 to TRBJ2-5; 8 bases line up with TRBD1. V shed 5 bases, J shed 0 bases, and the junction held 2 bases outside the gene matches. This CDR3 comprises 13 residues. Germline CDR1 is SQVTM and CDR2 is ANQGSEA. DNA for the CDR3: TGCAGCGTTCGGACAGGGTACCAAGAGACCCAGTACTTC. Amino acid sequence: CSVRTGYQETQYF. The entire variable domain, with the rest obtained from reference TRBV29-1 and TRBJ2-5, is as follows: SAVISQKPSRDICQRGTSLTIQCQVDSQVTMMFWYRQQPGQSLTLIATANQGSEATYESGFVIDKFPISRPNLTFSTLTVSNMSPEDSSIYLCSVRTGYQETQYFGPGTRLLVL.

In nucleotides, the CDR3 is TGCAGTGCTAGAGATTTCCAGGGGAGCTCCTACGAGCAGTACTTC. Residues: CSARDFQGSSYEQYF. The rearrangement uses TRBV20-1 and TRBJ2-1, with a tentative D call TRBD1 (6 bases). The DNA end lines up better with TRBJ2-7; the J call may be wrong. The CDR3 runs 15 residues. The germline V gene encodes CDR1 DFQATT and CDR2 SNEGSKA (reference sequence).

This clonotype was counted only a few times. The V and J genes are TRBV27 and TRBJ1-2, with 7 bases identical to TRBD1. J gave up 4 bases and V 5 bases, and 10 bases lay outside the gene matches. CDR3 length: 15 residues. Germline V gene data show CDR1 as MNHEY and CDR2 as SMNVEV (reference sequence). CDR3 sequence: CASSTRTGPLYGYTF. For the CDR3, the DNA is TGTGCCAGCAGTACCCGGACAGGCCCCCTCTATGGCTACACCTTC.

This rearrangement joins TRBV12-3 or TRBV12-4 to TRBJ2-5; unclear D gene. CDR3 length equals 13 residues. V lost 0 bases to trimming and J lost 5 bases, with 7 bases between them. CDR3 in amino acids: CASSLALLETQYF. Written as DNA, the CDR3 is TGTGCCAGCAGTTTAGCGCTTCTGGAGACCCAGTACTTC.

The genes are TRBV7-2 and TRBJ2-5; TRBD2 aligns across 7 bases. The J call may be incorrect, as the DNA end agrees better with TRBJ2-7. This CDR3 spans 15 amino acids. The V gene's germline CDR1 is SGHTA and CDR2 FQGNSA. DNA of the CDR3: TGTGCCAGCAGCTTAGCCGCGGGGGTCTCCTACGAGCAGTACTTC. This sequence encodes CASSLAAGVSYEQYF.

This clonotype was recorded a few times. The V call is TRBV2, the J call TRBJ2-5, with D hard to call. Germline CDR1 reads SNHLY; CDR2 reads FYNNEI. The CDR3 consists of 14 residues. Trimming removed 4 bases from V and 5 bases from J, with 14 bases in between. The CDR3: CASSGTPIMETQYF. The DNA of the CDR3 is TGTGCCAGCAGTGGGACGCCAATAATGGAGACCCAGTACTTC.

The chain carries TRBV5-6 and TRBJ1-2, with TRBD1 matching 7 bases. The CDR3 has 15 amino acids. The junction had 13 bases not matched to a gene; V was cut back by 3 bases and J by 8 bases. Per the germline V gene, CDR1 is SGHDT and CDR2 is YYEEEE. Written as DNA, the CDR3 is TGTGCCAGCAGCTCATTGCGACAGGGTATGCGAGGCTACACCTTC. Translation gives CASSSLRQGMRGYTF. Filled out from reference TRBV5-6 and TRBJ1-2, the complete variable domain reads DAGVTQSPTHLIKTRGQQVTLRCSPKSGHDTVSWYQQALGQGPQFIFQYYEEEERQRGNFPDRFSGHQFPNYSSELNVNALLLGDSALYLCASSSLRQGMRGYTFGSGTRLTVV.

This chain links TRBV28 with TRBJ1-2; D is ambiguous. Germline CDR1 is MDHEN and CDR2 is SYDVKM. With 6 bases removed from V and 5 bases from J, the gap between germline ends came to 13 bases. The CDR3 consists of 13 residues. CDR3 coding DNA: TGTGCCAGCAGCATCCCCGCGGATTATGGCTACACCTTC. Its protein product is CASSIPADYGYTF.

This clonotype was seen a handful of times. This chain uses TRBV6-2 or TRBV6-3 with TRBJ2-7, with 10 positions matching TRBD1. The V gene end was trimmed by 5 bases and the J gene end by 5 bases; junction bases not matched to a gene: 6. The germline V gene has CDR1 MNHEY and CDR2 SVGEGT. The CDR3 spans 14 residues. Here the CDR3 DNA reads TGTGCCAGCAGTCCGACAGGGGGCATACACGAGCAGTACTTC. It specifies CASSPTGGIHEQYF.

This clonotype has more than one count but fewer than ten. This chain connects TRBV12-3 or TRBV12-4 to TRBJ2-6; D remains ambiguous. This CDR3 contains 14 residues. V dropped 2 bases and J dropped 4 bases, with 6 bases sitting between them. The CDR3 coding sequence is TGTGCCAGCAGTTTATGGGTGGGGGCCAACGTCCTGACTTTC. Translation gives CASSLWVGANVLTF.